This T cell receptor (beta chain) was found in a study of human T cells and chemical hapten exposure. Looking at the study overall: Per-sample TCR yields varied mainly from small pooled library volume differences.

Time point described: pre-sensitization, week 0. Treatment in this sample: therapeutic diphenylcyclopropenone sensitization with weekly scalp DPC. TCRdb reprocessed the RACE reads via MiXCR and lists one record per CDR3 protein. The table lists approximately 400,000 distinct CDR3 sequences, more than 4.5% of them singletons. V lost 3 bases, J lost 5 bases, and 4 bases stayed unmatched. This CDR3 has 13 residues. CDR1 and CDR2 (germline): PRHDT, FYEKMQ (reference sequence). The chain carries TRBV13 and TRBJ2-7; 7 positions match TRBD1. Sample: whole blood, taken in connection with sensitization to the hapten diphenylcyclopropenone (DPC). This TCR derives from a woman between 50 and 59 years old with alopecia areata. Some clones in this sample may be carry-over from other donors' samples. CDR3 residues: CASSFDRDNEQYF. The CDR3 DNA reads TGTGCCAGCAGCTTCGACAGGGACAACGAGCAGTACTTC.